The T cell receptor (beta chain) under discussion was sequenced for a study of T cell repertoires and HLA-DP antigens. General study results and limits: Sorted CD137+ clonality was 0.35 to 0.5 for both alloantigens, versus about 0.042 pre-culture.

Clones were sequenced by immunoSEQ multiplex PCR, and TCRdb holds only the in-frame ones, with some missing. The sample has about 73,000 clones, 80% seen once. Germline CDR1 SGHTA, CDR2 FQGNSA. J was trimmed by 4 bases and V by 0 bases; bases with no gene match: 2. The CDR3 totals 15 residues. Notes on this clone: Its antigen is still unknown.

This rearrangement joins TRBV7-2 to TRBJ2-3; TRBD1 agrees at 9 bases. This clonotype was sampled from a man aged 55 to 69 in good health and CMV-seronegative. The sample was CD4+ T cells from PBMCs. The CDR3 loop is CASSLARTGADTQYF. The DNA for the CDR3 is TGTGCCAGCAGCTTAGCCCGGACAGGGGCAGATACGCAGTATTTT.